These 24 T cell receptor beta chains were sequenced from one sample in a study of blood T cells in healthy people across ages. Sample-barcoded 5' priming and a J-beta primer mix drove a second PCR of about 6 to 12 cycles. TCRdb processed the 5' RACE reads anew with MiXCR; each CDR3 protein has one entry. The sample records fewer than 800,000 distinct CDR3 sequences, roughly 49% being singletons. Sequencing was performed on blood. The receptors originated from a woman aged 55-75 years in good health.

The chain couples TRBV4-3 to TRBJ2-1, with D possibly matching TRBD1 (5 bases). V lost 0 bases and J lost 10, with 10 bases in between. The CDR3 is 13 residues long. The germline V gene encodes CDR1 LGHNA and CDR2 YSLEER. This CDR3 reads CASSQDAQGEQFF. The CDR3 bases are TGCGCCAGCAGCCAAGACGCTCAGGGAGAGCAGTTCTTC.

This clonotype turned up a few times. The chain combines TRBV10-3 with TRBJ2-1; no firm D call. V was clipped by 7 bases and J by 5 bases, with 6 bases between them. The germline V gene encodes CDR1 ENHRY and CDR2 SYGVKD. The CDR3 runs 11 residues. CDR3 loop: CAITLNNEQFF. The CDR3 coding sequence is TGTGCCATCACGCTAAACAATGAGCAGTTCTTC.

This clonotype was seen a handful of times. J is TRBJ2-7 and V is TRBV5-6; 11 nucleotides align to TRBD2. The DNA matches TRBJ2-4 better at its end, which makes the J call doubtful. The CDR3 contains 20 residues. Germline values: CDR1 SGHDT, CDR2 YYEEEE. The CDR3 region has the DNA TGTGCCAGCAGCTACCGGACTAGCGGGCCGCACTCGCAGGCCAAAAACATTCAGTACTTC. Protein sequence: CASSYRTSGPHSQAKNIQYF.

There are a few counts of this clonotype. The rearrangement joins TRBV29-1 to TRBJ2-7; TRBD1 or TRBD2 may be the D gene (6 bases each). This CDR3 spans 14 amino acids. V was shortened by 3 bases and J by 3 bases, with 15 bases between the two germline ends. From germline, CDR1 is SQVTM and CDR2 ANQGSEA. The CDR3 DNA sequence: TGCAGCGTTGATGGAGGGGGAGGCGGCTACGAGCAGTACTTC. Protein product: CSVDGGGGGYEQYF.

The V and J genes are TRBV3-1 and TRBJ2-2; TRBD2 matches 7 bases. The CDR3 has 16 amino acids. Unmatched junction bases numbered 7, after V lost 1 base and J lost 5 bases. The V gene's germline CDR1 is LGHDT and CDR2 YNNKEL (reference sequence). CDR3 sequence: CASSQVAGVGTGELFF. Here the CDR3 DNA reads TGTGCCAGCAGCCAAGTTGCGGGAGTGGGGACCGGGGAGCTGTTTTTT.

This clonotype has a count of ten or more. The chain uses TRBV21-1 and TRBJ2-7; TRBD2 is taken as the D call from the table, unchecked against the DNA. TRBV21-1 is a listed pseudogene. The CDR3 runs 15 residues. The CDR3 DNA reads as TGTGCCAGCAGCAAAGAAGAATCCCTAGTGGGGGAGCAGTACTTC. As protein: CASSKEESLVGEQYF.

This sequence joins TRBV4-3 and TRBJ1-5; D gene ambiguous. CDR3 length equals 14 residues. Trimming took 0 bases from V and 5 from J, leaving 8 bases between them. In germline, CDR1 is LGHNA, CDR2 YSLEER. This chain's CDR3 is CASSQEYSDQPQHF. CDR3 coding DNA: TGCGCCAGCAGCCAAGAATACTCAGATCAGCCCCAGCATTTT.

This clonotype occurred many times. The J gene is TRBJ2-7, the V gene TRBV4-2, with D possibly being TRBD2 (5 bases). Deletions cut 0 bases from V and 8 bases from J, with 11 bases between. Germline lookup yields CDR1 LGHNA and CDR2 YNFKEQ. This CDR3 spans 13 amino acids. DNA of the CDR3: TGTGCCAGCAGCCAAGATCATCAGCGGCAGCAGTACTTC. Encoded protein: CASSQDHQRQQYF.

The chain links TRBV5-1 to TRBJ1-1; no reliable D call. The V gene lost 5 bases and the J gene lost 1 base, with 9 bases spanning the gap. The CDR3 covers 13 residues. Germline V gene sequence: CDR1 SGHRS, CDR2 YFSETQ. In DNA form, the CDR3 reads TGCGCCAGCAGGGAAGAACCGAACACTGAAGCTTTCTTT. This codes for CASREEPNTEAFF.

This clonotype appeared a few times. The chain employs TRBV2 and TRBJ2-3, with 14 nucleotides matching TRBD2. V lost 8 bases and J lost 5; bases outside the gene matches: 18. The length of the CDR3 is 19 residues. CDR1 and CDR2 from the germline V gene are SNHLY and FYNNEI. The CDR3 DNA is TGTGCCAGCCACCCGGGACTAGCGGGAGCCGACCTCCGAGGAGATACGCAGTATTTT. This translates into CASHPGLAGADLRGDTQYF.

The J gene is TRBJ2-7, the V gene TRBV4-1, with D maybe TRBD1 (6 bases). CDR3 length: 14 amino acids. CDR1 and CDR2 from the germline V gene are MGHRA and YSYEKL. The V gene lost 2 bases and the J gene lost 1 base, with 9 bases spanning the gap. CDR3: CASSQRDKSYEQYF. The CDR3 nucleotides are TGCGCCAGCAGCCAACGGGACAAATCCTACGAGCAGTACTTC.

This clonotype has just one count. The chain carries TRBV20-1 and TRBJ2-5; unclear D gene. V gave up 2 bases and J gave up 4 bases, with 8 bases separating them. This CDR3 is built from 12 residues. Germline CDR1 reads DFQATT; CDR2 reads SNEGSKA (reference sequence). The CDR3 region is CSARKGRETQYF. The CDR3 DNA reads as TGCAGTGCTAGAAAAGGGCGAGAGACCCAGTACTTC.

The chain carries TRBV30 and TRBJ2-3, with 9 bases aligning to TRBD2. The CDR3 contains 15 residues. With 0 bases clipped from V and 5 bases from J, the junction kept 6 bases outside the gene matches. CDR1 is GTSNPN, CDR2 SVGIG, per germline (reference sequence). Written as DNA, the CDR3 is TGTGCCTGGAGTGTAGGTAGCGGGAGTTTAGATACGCAGTATTTT. This translates into CAWSVGSGSLDTQYF.

The V and J genes are TRBV7-9 and TRBJ1-6; the D gene is possibly TRBD1 (6 bases). CDR1 and CDR2 (germline): SEHNR, FQNEAQ (reference sequence). The germline V and J ends were trimmed by 3 bases and 0 bases, with 12 bases remaining between them. The CDR3 spans 17 residues. The CDR3 region has the DNA TGTGCCAGCAGCTTTGGGGGCGGTAGCTCCTATAATTCACCCCTCCACTTT. Its translation is CASSFGGGSSYNSPLHF.

This clonotype was seen a few times. The chain couples TRBV20-1 to TRBJ2-3; possible D gene TRBD1, 6 bases. The CDR3 is 13 amino acids. Germline CDR1 DFQATT, CDR2 SNEGSKA (reference sequence). Trimming stripped 4 bases from V and 0 bases from J, with 8 bases between. The CDR3 DNA follows: TGCAGTGCTAAGGACAGTAGCACAGATACGCAGTATTTT. It yields the protein CSAKDSSTDTQYF.

CDR3 nucleotide sequence: TGTGCCAGCAGCTACCAGGGAGGCACAGATACGCAGTATTTT. Residues: CASSYQGGTDTQYF. V is TRBV11-3 and J is TRBJ2-3; D might be TRBD1 or TRBD2, each matching 5 bases. CDR1 and CDR2 (germline): SGHNT, YENEEA. The CDR3 consists of 14 residues. The V end was cut by 4 bases, the J end by 1 base, with 9 bases between.

This clonotype was seen a few times. V gene TRBV24-1 combines with J gene TRBJ2-1; D ambiguous. The J call is doubtful: the DNA matches TRBJ2-7 better. Looked up from germline, CDR1 is KGHDR and CDR2 is SFDVKD. The length of the CDR3 is 14 residues. The DNA for the CDR3 is TGTGCCACCAGTGATTTGGGAAGCAACAATGAGCAGTACTTC. Residues: CATSDLGSNNEQYF.

This clonotype was counted a few times. The chain employs TRBV5-1 and TRBJ2-1; 8 nucleotides agree with TRBD2. This CDR3 spans 14 amino acids. The V gene's germline CDR1 is SGHRS and CDR2 YFSETQ. Trimming at V came to 8 bases and at J to 9 bases, leaving 13 bases not matched to a gene. CDR3 in DNA: TGCGCCAGTGCTCCGGGACTAGTATCGAGTGAGCAGTTCTTC. This codes for CASAPGLVSSEQFF.

The chain is built from TRBV6-5 and TRBJ1-6, with D perhaps matching TRBD1 (5 bases). There are 15 residues in the CDR3. V lost 2 bases to trimming and J lost 10 bases, with 15 bases between them. Germline V lookup: CDR1 MNHEY, CDR2 SVGAGI. CDR3 amino acids: CASSYGQGARSPLHF. Here the CDR3 DNA reads TGTGCCAGCAGTTACGGGCAGGGTGCTAGATCACCCCTCCACTTT.

The V gene is TRBV28, the J gene TRBJ1-5, with D possibly TRBD1 on 5 matching bases. Germline loops: CDR1 MDHEN, CDR2 SYDVKM. This CDR3 region has 13 residues. The ends were cut back, 5 bases at V and 2 bases at J, with 7 bases in the middle. CDR3 amino acids: CASSRRGNQPQHF. CDR3 bases: TGTGCCAGCAGTCGCAGGGGCAATCAGCCCCAGCATTTT.

V usage is TRBV15 and J usage is TRBJ2-6, with D perhaps being TRBD1 or TRBD2 (5 bases each). CDR1 and CDR2 (germline): LNHNV, YYDKDF (reference sequence). The CDR3 runs to 17 residues. The V and J ends lost 0 bases and 4 bases respectively, with 13 bases between them. The CDR3 here is CATSRDAAGTGANVLTF. The CDR3 nucleotides are TGTGCCACCAGCAGAGATGCAGCCGGGACGGGGGCCAACGTCCTGACTTTC.

This chain links TRBV3-1 with TRBJ2-1; D not resolved. The length of the CDR3 is 12 residues. The V end was cut by 0 bases, the J end by 14 bases, with 11 bases between. The germline V gene encodes CDR1 LGHDT and CDR2 YNNKEL (reference sequence). The CDR3 loop is CASSQEGRYKFF. The CDR3 nucleotides read TGTGCCAGCAGCCAAGAAGGGCGATACAAGTTCTTC.

The chain joins TRBV7-9 to TRBJ1-4; 9 positions match TRBD1. CDR1 SEHNR and CDR2 FQNEAQ come from the germline V gene (reference sequence). The CDR3 has 14 amino acids. The V gene end was trimmed by 5 bases and the J gene end by 7 bases; junction bases not matched to a gene: 5. CDR3 coding DNA: TGTGCCAGCAGCACGGGACAGGGAAGTGAAAAACTGTTTTTT. It translates to CASSTGQGSEKLFF.

Only a few counts were recorded for this clonotype. This sequence joins TRBV5-1 and TRBJ1-1; no clear D gene. Deletions cut 0 bases from V and 2 bases from J, with 14 bases between. In germline, CDR1 is SGHRS, CDR2 YFSETQ. The CDR3 spans 16 residues. This chain's CDR3 is CASSLADTRGNTEAFF. CDR3 bases: TGCGCCAGCAGCTTGGCCGACACCCGGGGAAACACTGAAGCTTTCTTT.